The present T cell receptor (beta chain) was sequenced within a study of siplizumab effects on memory and regulatory T cells. The protocol was immunoSEQ multiplex PCR, while the TCRdb copy is restricted to in-frame clones and leaves out a portion. The sample records roughly 64,000 clones, roughly 96% being singletons. In regard to this clone: Its target is unknown.

The germline V gene has CDR1 DFQATT and CDR2 SNEGSKA (reference sequence). Trimming left V 7 bases short and J 3 bases short, with 9 bases between. CDR3 length: 11 residues. Three pairs of donors had their unstimulated naive, memory, effector memory and TEMRA subsets sequenced. General observations from the study: There appeared to be greater diversity in naive T cells than in memory cells, and naive T cells seemed major contributors to the alloresponse.

This receptor was obtained from a human donor in good health. The sample comprised naive CD8+ T cells sorted from blood. This chain links TRBV20-1 with TRBJ1-1; D not certain. The CDR3 region has the DNA TGCAGTGTGGGAGGGTACACTGAAGCTTTCTTT. It is translated as CSVGGYTEAFF.